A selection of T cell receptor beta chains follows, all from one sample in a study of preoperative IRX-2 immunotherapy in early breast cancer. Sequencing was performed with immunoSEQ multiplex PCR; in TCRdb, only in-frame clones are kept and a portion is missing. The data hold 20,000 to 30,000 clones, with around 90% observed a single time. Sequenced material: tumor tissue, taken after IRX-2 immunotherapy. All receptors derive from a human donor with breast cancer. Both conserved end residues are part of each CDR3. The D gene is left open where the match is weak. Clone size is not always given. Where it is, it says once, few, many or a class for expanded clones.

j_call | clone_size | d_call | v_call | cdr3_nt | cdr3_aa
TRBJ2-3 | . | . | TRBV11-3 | TGTGCCAGCAGCTTCGAGGGGTCTAGCACAGATACGCAGTATTTT | CASSFEGSSTDTQYF
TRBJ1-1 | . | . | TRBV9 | TGTGCCAGCAGCGTAGTAACCAGGGGTAACACTGAAGCTTTCTTT | CASSVVTRGNTEAFF
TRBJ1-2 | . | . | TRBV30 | TGTGCCGGTAGCCGGACGTTTAACTATGGCTACACCTTC | CAGSRTFNYGYTF
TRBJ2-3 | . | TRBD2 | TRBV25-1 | TGTGCCAGCAGGGCCTCGGGAGGAGATACGCAGTATTTT | CASRASGGDTQYF
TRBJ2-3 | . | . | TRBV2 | TGTGCCAGCAGTGAAGTTAGGCTACGCACAGATACGCAGTATTTT | CASSEVRLRTDTQYF
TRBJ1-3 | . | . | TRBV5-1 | TGCGCCAGCAGCTCACCGGGAGGATCCAACTCTGGAAACACCATATATTTT | CASSSPGGSNSGNTIYF
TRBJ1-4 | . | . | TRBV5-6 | TGTGCCAGCAGCTTGACAGGGTCCGGTGAAAAACTGTTTTTT | CASSLTGSGEKLFF
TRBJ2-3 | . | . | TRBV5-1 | TGCGCCAGCAGCCTACAGGGATTTGGCACAGATACGCAGTATTTT | CASSLQGFGTDTQYF
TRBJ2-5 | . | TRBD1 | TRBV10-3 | TGTGCCATCAGCCAGACAGGGGGAGGAGAGACCCAGTACTTC | CAISQTGGGETQYF
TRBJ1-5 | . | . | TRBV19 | TGTGCCAGTAGTATTCGGGACAGCAATCAGCCCCAGCATTTT | CASSIRDSNQPQHF
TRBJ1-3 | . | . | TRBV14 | TGTGCCAGCAGCCAAGGCCCTAACTCTGGAAACACCATATATTTT | CASSQGPNSGNTIYF
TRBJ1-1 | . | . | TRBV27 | TGTGCCAGCAGTTCCCCCAGCAAAGACAGGAACACTGAAGCTTTCTTT | CASSSPSKDRNTEAFF
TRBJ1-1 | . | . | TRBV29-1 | TGCAGCGTGCGGACAGTCGAAGCTTTCTTT | CSVRTVEAFF
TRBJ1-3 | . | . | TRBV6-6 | TGTGCCAGCAGCCGCGAGGGACTGACCTCTGGAAACACCATATATTTT | CASSREGLTSGNTIYF
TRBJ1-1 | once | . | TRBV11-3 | TGTGCCAGCAGCTCACAGGAGGCGTACACTGAAGCTTTCTTT | CASSSQEAYTEAFF
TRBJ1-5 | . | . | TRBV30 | TGTGCCTGGAGTGAGACTGGAGGGTTTCAGCCCCAGCATTTT | CAWSETGGFQPQHF
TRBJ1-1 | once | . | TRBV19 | TGTGCCAGTAGTGCTCGGGGGGGGACGGCCACTGAAGCTTTCTTT | CASSARGGTATEAFF
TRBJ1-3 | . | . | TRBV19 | TGTGCCAGTAGCCTTTCCCCGAGCTCTGGAAACACCATATATTTT | CASSLSPSSGNTIYF
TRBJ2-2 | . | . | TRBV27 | TGTGCCAGCAGTCTCGGGATTTACACCGGGGAGCTGTTTTTT | CASSLGIYTGELFF
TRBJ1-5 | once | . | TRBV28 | TGTGCCAGCAGTTTATTCGCCGCGGGTAAGCCCCAGCATTTT | CASSLFAAGKPQHF
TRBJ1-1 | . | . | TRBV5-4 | TGTGCCAGCAAACCGAAGGGAATGAACACTGAAGCTTTCTTT | CASKPKGMNTEAFF
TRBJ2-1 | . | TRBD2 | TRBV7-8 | TGTGCCAGCAGCTTAAGACTAGCGGGGAATTTCTACAATGAGCAGTTCTTC | CASSLRLAGNFYNEQFF
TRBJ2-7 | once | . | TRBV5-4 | TGTGCCAGCAGCTCGGGCAATTCTTTCTCCTACGAGCAGTACTTC | CASSSGNSFSYEQYF
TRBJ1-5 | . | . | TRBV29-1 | TGCAGCGTTGCGGGGATCGGACAGCCCCAGCATTTT | CSVAGIGQPQHF
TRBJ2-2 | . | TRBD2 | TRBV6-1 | TGTGCCAGCACTAGCGGGGGGGCCGACACCGGGGAGCTGTTTTTT | CASTSGGADTGELFF
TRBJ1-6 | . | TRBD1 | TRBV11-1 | TGTGCTTCCGGCCAGGGGGATTCACCCCTCCACTTT | CASGQGDSPLHF
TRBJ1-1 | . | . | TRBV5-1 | TGCGCCAGCAGCCAGAGAGTCGGGCAAACTGAAGCTTTCTTT | CASSQRVGQTEAFF
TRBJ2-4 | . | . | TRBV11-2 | TGTGCCAGCAGATCTCCCCGGGACACGAAAAACATTCAGTACTTC | CASRSPRDTKNIQYF
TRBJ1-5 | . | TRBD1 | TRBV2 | TGTGCCAGTAGACAGGGGGCGCAGAGCAATCAGCCCCAGCATTTT | CASRQGAQSNQPQHF
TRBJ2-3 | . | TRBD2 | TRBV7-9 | TGTGCCAGCAGCCGTTGGACTAGCGGGGGGGAAACTAGCACAGATACGCAGTATTTT | CASSRWTSGGETSTDTQYF
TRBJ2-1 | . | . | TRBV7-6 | TGTGCCAGCAGCTTAGAATCCCCCCGCGCGTACAATGAGCAGTTCTTC | CASSLESPRAYNEQFF
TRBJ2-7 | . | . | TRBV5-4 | TGTGCCAGCAGCTTGGCGGGGGTCTACGAGCAGTACTTC | CASSLAGVYEQYF
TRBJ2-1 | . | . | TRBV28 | TGTGCCAGTCCTGGCCGGGGGCCGAGCTCCTACAATGAGCAGTTCTTC | CASPGRGPSSYNEQFF
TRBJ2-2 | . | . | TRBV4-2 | TGTGCCAGCGGCAACAGGGTGTATGCCGGGGAGCTGTTTTTT | CASGNRVYAGELFF
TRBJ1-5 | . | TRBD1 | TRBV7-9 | TGTGCCAGCAGCTCGGACAGGGAGAGCAATCAGCCCCAGCATTTT | CASSSDRESNQPQHF
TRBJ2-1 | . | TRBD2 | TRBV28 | TGTGCCAGCAGTTTACTAGCGGGGGGCAGGGATGAGCAGTTCTTC | CASSLLAGGRDEQFF
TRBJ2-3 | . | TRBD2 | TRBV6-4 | TGTGCCAGCAGTGACTCGGCTAGCGGGGGGGCAGATACGCAGTATTTT | CASSDSASGGADTQYF
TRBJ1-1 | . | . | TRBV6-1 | TGTGCCAGCAGTAGGTGGGACACTGAAGCTTTCTTT | CASSRWDTEAFF
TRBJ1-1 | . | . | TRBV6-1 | TGTGCCATCGCCGCCCGAAACGTAGGCTCTGAAGCTTTCTTT | CAIAARNVGSEAFF
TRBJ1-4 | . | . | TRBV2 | TGTGCCAGCAGTGATCCTCGGGGGGCTAATGAAAAACTGTTTTTT | CASSDPRGANEKLFF
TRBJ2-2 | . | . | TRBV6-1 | TGTGCCAGCAGTAATTCGGGGAACACCGGGGAGCTGTTTTTT | CASSNSGNTGELFF
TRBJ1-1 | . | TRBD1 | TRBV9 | TGTGCCAGCAGCGTAGTGGACAGGGGGACTGAAGCTTTCTTT | CASSVVDRGTEAFF
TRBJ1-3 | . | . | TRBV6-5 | TGTGCCAGCAGTCCGGCGCCGGGAAACACCATATATTTT | CASSPAPGNTIYF
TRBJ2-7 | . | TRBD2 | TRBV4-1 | TGCGCCAGCAGCCAAGATGGGGCTAGCGGTTCCTACGAGCAGTACTTC | CASSQDGASGSYEQYF